This entry features one TCR beta chain sequence. Its antigen is unidentified. The library targeted TCRbeta and was prepared with unique molecular identifiers. TCRdb re-called the PCR reads with MiXCR, one entry per CDR3 protein. Of about 980,000 distinct CDR3 sequences listed, about 31% are singletons. V shed 2 bases, J shed 4 bases, and the junction held 2 bases outside the gene matches. Germline assignment: CDR1 LGHNA and CDR2 YSLEER. This CDR3 is 15 amino acids long. This sample is part of a study of T-cell reconstitution after alpha-beta-depleted transplantation in children. Notes on the study in general: Surviving recipient T cells and thymic progenitors underlay high day-60 TCRbeta diversity in some patients. Fresh T-cell production supplied most of the T-cell counts and diversity seen one year after transplant. Reported findings indicate that, about two months after transplant, alpha-beta T cells came from several hundred expanded clones, which were derived from non-depleted graft cells.

Sequencing was performed on PBMCs, mostly from graft donor cells, taken 360 days after TCRalphabeta/CD19-depleted stem cell transplant. The chain joins TRBV4-3 to TRBJ2-3; TRBD2 matches at 11 bases. This TCR came from a boy less than two years old who had a stem cell transplant for SCID, so the T cells may come from the graft donor. CDR3 bases: TGCGCCAGCAGCCAATATAGCGGGGGGGCAGATACGCAGTATTTT. Protein sequence: CASSQYSGGADTQYF.